This T cell receptor beta chain derives from a study of T cell changes during pregnancy in multiple sclerosis. Profiling relied on immunoSEQ multiplex PCR, and the TCRdb table lists in-frame clones only, not all of them. The table has some 80,000 clones, about 94% seen once; the top ten hold roughly 0.14%. V was clipped by 6 bases and J by 2 bases, with 22 bases between them. The CDR3 contains 17 residues. Germline loops: CDR1 SGHVS, CDR2 FNYEAQ. The sample holds one count of this clone. The TCR originated in a female donor with multiple sclerosis, enrolled in a pregnancy study. The input for sequencing was CD4+ T cells from peripheral blood mononuclear cells, taken after pregnancy. This rearrangement joins TRBV7-6 to TRBJ2-5; weak D call: TRBD1 (5 bases). CDR3 in amino acids: CASSTMGTGNLQETQYF. Here the CDR3 DNA reads TGTGCCAGCAGTACCATGGGTACAGGTAATCTTCAAGAGACCCAGTACTTC.